The rows below give T cell receptor beta chains drawn from one sample of a study of spatial heterogeneity in lung cancer. TCRdb used MiXCR to reprocess the 5' RACE reads, holding one entry per CDR3 protein. The sample has some 15,000 distinct CDR3 sequences; roughly 10% are singletons. The starting material was PBMCs, obtained at surgery. Receptors originate from a female donor with early-stage non-small cell lung cancer. Each CDR3 is given with its conserved first and last residue. A D gene is named only where the DNA matches it firmly. Rows may omit the clone size; those that give it use once, few, many or a size class.

clone size	CDR3 length	D gene	V gene	J gene	CDR3 protein	CDR3 DNA
many	15	TRBD2	TRBV7-3	TRBJ2-5	CASSFTRGGLETQYF	TGTGCCAGCAGCTTTACGCGGGGGGGCCTGGAGACCCAGTACTTC
few	17	NA	TRBV4-1	TRBJ2-2	CASSQVVLSLNTGELFF	TGCGCCAGCAGCCAAGTAGTTCTTAGCTTGAACACCGGGGAGCTGTTTTTT
NA	15	TRBD1	TRBV2	TRBJ1-5	CASSVGQGNNQPQHF	TGTGCCAGCAGTGTGGGACAGGGGAACAATCAGCCCCAGCATTTT
medium-sized	18	TRBD2	TRBV11-2	TRBJ2-5	CASSSSPGLAGREETQYF	TGTGCCAGCAGCTCCTCCCCTGGACTAGCGGGCCGTGAAGAGACCCAGTACTTC
many	15	NA	TRBV5-1	TRBJ2-1	CASSLGLSSYNEQFF	TGCGCCAGCAGCTTGGGACTAAGTTCCTACAATGAGCAGTTCTTC
NA	14	NA	TRBV11-2	TRBJ1-1	CASSTALGGFEAFF	TGTGCCAGCAGCACCGCCCTGGGGGGCTTTGAAGCTTTCTTT
many	12	NA	TRBV3-1	TRBJ2-5	CASSQEASTQYF	TGTGCCAGCAGCCAAGAAGCCTCAACCCAGTACTTC
many	18	NA	TRBV30	TRBJ1-5	CAWSHRGGLSISNQPQHF	TGTGCCTGGAGTCACCGTGGGGGTCTCTCGATTAGCAATCAGCCCCAGCATTTT
many	15	NA	TRBV6-6	TRBJ1-3	CASSKGGPNGNTIYF	TGTGCCAGCAGTAAAGGAGGGCCTAATGGAAACACCATATATTTT
few	15	NA	TRBV10-2	TRBJ1-5	CATGTRGQDNQPQHF	TGCGCCACTGGGACCCGGGGCCAGGACAATCAGCCCCAGCATTTT
NA	14	NA	TRBV29-1	TRBJ2-5	CSVESGGAGETQYF	TGCAGCGTTGAATCAGGGGGGGCCGGAGAGACCCAGTACTTC
many	15	TRBD1	TRBV28	TRBJ1-2	CASRSGTGPNYGYTF	TGTGCCAGCAGATCCGGGACAGGGCCTAACTATGGCTACACCTTC
many	15	NA	TRBV28	TRBJ2-6	CASSFRGSGANVLTF	TGTGCCAGCAGTTTTAGAGGCTCTGGGGCCAACGTCCTGACTTTC